Only a few counts were recorded for the clone carrying this T cell receptor (beta chain). Its matching antigen is unknown. The sample comes from a study of T cells after yellow fever vaccination. Study-level findings and limits: Though it reached lower strength, the secondary response hit its peak faster, day 5 versus 15.

Germline trimming cut 6 bases from V and 4 bases from J; bases unmatched to any gene: 3. The CDR3 is made up of 14 amino acids. TCRdb reanalysed the 5' RACE reads using MiXCR and keeps one entry per CDR3 protein. The sample carries 450,000 to 550,000 distinct CDR3 sequences, around 21% recorded once. The origin of this receptor is a man aged 30 to 45 who received the YFV17D yellow fever vaccine. The genes are TRBV12-3 or TRBV12-4 and TRBJ2-4, with 10 positions matching TRBD2. The sample consisted of PBMCs, taken 15 days after the yellow fever booster vaccination. The CDR3 nucleotides are TGTGCCAGCAGCCGTAGCGGGAGGAAAAACATTCAGTACTTC. The encoded protein is CASSRSGRKNIQYF.